This TCR beta chain stems from a study of blood T cell repertoires in COVID-19 (TCRdb year 2020). Describing the broader study: Samples from collaborators originated in the United States, Italy and Spain and spanned both the acute and convalescent phases of COVID-19. The material from the prospective study consisted of cDNA or gDNA derived from T cells, B-cell-depleted T cells, or PBMCs. Deeply sampled blood TCRbeta repertoires from subjects exposed to, actively infected with, or recovered from COVID-19 were included in the dataset. The repertoires were released in a freely available public database meant as a resource for research on the immune response to SARS-CoV-2. The samples were drawn from the first 160 participants of the ongoing ImmuneRACE study and from 1,254 subjects provided by 6 global collaborators. A de-identified subject ID, COVID-19 status, age in years and sex were almost always included in the sample metadata. HLA class I and class II types, where available, came from metadata supplied by the sample provider rather than from assay-based typing. Study-level results and caveats: The amount of clinical and demographic metadata varied by source and participant and was provided uncurated.

TCRbeta CDR3 regions were amplified from genomic DNA using the immunoSEQ Assay, a bias-controlled multiplex PCR. Per the authors' processing: Within the assay, amplification of reference gene primers was used to estimate how many nucleated cells each sample contained. To quantify the absolute abundance of each unique TCRbeta CDR3 rearrangement, sequence reads were collapsed and filtered. Productive Simpson clonality was computed per sample as the square root of Simpson's diversity index over productive rearrangements. TCRdb's version of the immuneACCESS table is confined to in-frame rearrangements and falls short of the full clone set. An unresolved V gene accounts for under half of the shortfall where checked; the remainder is of unknown origin. The V and J calls and the clone size are those of that table, but D and trimming were determined from the DNA. The sample table records under 250,000 clones; roughly 86% of these occur just once. The ten largest clones capture under 2% of the sample.

Another Seattle source contributed samples from volunteer blood donors who had recovered from COVID-19. The collaborating institutions used their own protocols to collect whole blood in K2EDTA tubes. For TCRbeta analysis, collaborators shipped samples in one of three forms: frozen whole blood, isolated PBMCs, or DNA extracted from either of those sample types. Concerning this clone: Its target antigen remains unknown. No quality values exist for individual bases; no much larger clone is one base distant.

Including the terminal cysteine and phenylalanine, the CDR3 comprises 15 residues. Kept here is only the CDR3 DNA, which spans 45 bases and is read in frame from base 1. The junction shows trimming of 4 bases on V and 6 bases on J, and the gene matches do not reach 9 bases of it. CDR1 is given as SGHVS and CDR2 as FNYEAQ, both from the germline V gene. The sequence joins TRBV7-6 to TRBJ2-7, and TRBD1 aligns with 10 junction nucleotides. The clonotype was recovered from a woman in her sixties who had recovered from COVID-19. The sample was peripheral blood. The nucleotide sequence reads as follows: TGTGCCAGCAGCTACTCGGGGACAGGGGTTGGCGAGCAGTACTTC. This gives the protein CASSYSGTGVGEQYF.